The entry below gives a single T cell receptor beta chain sequence along with its context. This specimen belongs to a study of blood T cell repertoires in COVID-19. About the research overall: In each case, the material was cDNA or gDNA derived from T cells, B-cell-depleted T cells, or PBMCs.

Seattle patient enrollment occurred during active infection, with longitudinal follow-up thereafter. V shed 1 base, J shed 7 bases, and the junction held 5 bases outside the gene matches. Looked up from germline, CDR1 is SGHVS and CDR2 is FNYEAQ. The CDR3 has 14 amino acids. Original analysis: From reference gene primer amplification, estimates of nucleated cell counts were derived. Generated by immunoSEQ multiplex PCR, the TCRdb table keeps only in-frame clones and is missing some. The D gene and trimming were derived from the DNA, and the V and J assignments and clone size from that table. The table has some 180,000 clones, roughly 76% seen once.

The source material was peripheral blood. This clonotype was sampled from a woman between 40 and 55 years old with COVID-19, enrolled during active disease. The chain couples TRBV7-6 to TRBJ1-2; 8 bases map to TRBD1. CDR3 sequence reads: CASSLGTGFFGYTF. CDR3 nucleotide sequence: TGTGCCAGCAGCTTAGGGACAGGGTTTTTTGGCTACACCTTC.